These 9 T cell receptor beta chains share one sample of origin, sequenced in a study of beta chain features in type 1 diabetes (dated by TCRdb to the late 2010s). Library construction relied on the immunoSEQ multiplex PCR assay. The entire amount of isolated RNA was reverse transcribed using the High Capacity cDNA Reverse Transcription Kit, so the sequenced TCRB transcripts were expressed ones. TCRdb mirrors the immuneACCESS table, restricted to in-frame sequences. Some clones are absent from its copies; in checked studies, under half trace to an unresolved V gene, and the reason for the others is unknown. The sample records around 500,000 clones, approximately 10% of which are singletons. Of the sample, 0.046% is held by the ten largest clones. The material sequenced was naive CD4+ T cells from blood. The cell subset or site label on this specimen signifies: true naive CD4+ T cells. The receptors stem from a woman aged 18 to 35 in good health.

Turning to this clone: Other nucleotide sequences from this sample produce the same CDR3. CDR3: CASSLAPASTDTQYF. As DNA, the CDR3 is TGTGCCAGCAGCTTAGCCCCGGCTAGCACAGATACGCAGTATTTT. The rearrangement uses TRBV7-2 and TRBJ2-3; D call uncertain. The CDR3 runs to 15 residues. Trimming removed 0 bases from V and 0 bases from J, with 7 bases in between. CDR1 SGHTA and CDR2 FQGNSA come from the germline V gene. Filled out from reference TRBV7-2 and TRBJ2-3, the complete variable domain reads GAGVSQSPSNKVTEKGKDVELRCDPISGHTALYWYRQSLGQGLEFLIYFQGNSAPDKSGLPSDRFSAERTGGSVSTLTIQRTQQEDSAVYLCASSLAPASTDTQYFGPGTRLTVL.

The V call is TRBV5-1, the J call TRBJ1-4; no clear D gene. The germline V gene has CDR1 SGHRS and CDR2 YFSETQ. V was trimmed by 4 bases and J by 5 bases, leaving 9 bases between them. CDR3 length: 13 residues. The CDR3 sequence is CASSTDLNEKLFF. DNA for the CDR3: TGCGCCAGCAGCACGGACTTAAATGAAAAACTGTTTTTT. Filled out from reference TRBV5-1 and TRBJ1-4, the complete variable domain reads KAGVTQTPRYLIKTRGQQVTLSCSPISGHRSVSWYQQTPGQGLQFLFEYFSETQRNKGNFPGRFSGRQFSNSRSEMNVSTLELGDSALYLCASSTDLNEKLFFGSGTQLSVL.

This clone was observed a few times. This sequence joins TRBV14 and TRBJ1-1, with a tentative D call TRBD1 (5 bases). This CDR3 comprises 14 residues. V dropped 4 bases and J dropped 10 bases, with 19 bases sitting between them. CDR1 is SGHDN and CDR2 is FVKESK in the germline V gene. The CDR3 region is CASSPLMPGWGAFF. The DNA of the CDR3 is TGTGCCAGCAGCCCCCTTATGCCAGGGTGGGGAGCTTTCTTT.

This clone was recorded a few times. The chain has TRBV7-2 and TRBJ1-1; no clear D gene. Germline V lookup: CDR1 SGHTA, CDR2 FQGNSA. Trimming pared 1 base from V and 4 bases from J, leaving 7 bases between. The CDR3 totals 13 residues. The CDR3 DNA is TGTGCCAGCAGCTTAGTCCGGAGCACTGAAGCTTTCTTT. It is translated as CASSLVRSTEAFF. Looking up the rest from reference TRBV7-2 and TRBJ1-1 gives the full variable domain: GAGVSQSPSNKVTEKGKDVELRCDPISGHTALYWYRQSLGQGLEFLIYFQGNSAPDKSGLPSDRFSAERTGGSVSTLTIQRTQQEDSAVYLCASSLVRSTEAFFGQGTRLTVV.

In this sample, this clone turned up a few times. This CDR3 is also generated by other DNA sequences in the sample. The chain joins TRBV28 to TRBJ2-5, with D tentatively TRBD1 (6 bases). Germline CDR1 MDHEN, CDR2 SYDVKM. This CDR3 region has 13 residues. Trimming stripped 5 bases from V and 1 base from J, with 8 bases between. The CDR3: CASSLGGQETQYF. The CDR3 DNA is TGTGCCAGCAGTCTAGGGGGCCAAGAGACCCAGTACTTC.

This clone showed up just a few times. The chain's CDR3 is CASSRQGPLARNEQFF. CDR3 DNA: TGTGCCAGCAGCCGCCAGGGACCTCTGGCCCGCAATGAGCAGTTCTTC. This sequence joins TRBV28 and TRBJ2-1; D may correspond to TRBD1 or TRBD2 (5 bases each). Germline CDR1 reads MDHEN; CDR2 reads SYDVKM. The CDR3 has 16 residues. Trimming left V 6 bases short and J 6 bases short, with 21 bases between.

There are a few counts of this clone. The chain has TRBV29-1 and TRBJ1-4, with D unclear. CDR3 length: 13 amino acids. The V gene's germline CDR1 is SQVTM and CDR2 ANQGSEA. V was shortened by 5 bases and J by 4 bases, with 11 bases between the two germline ends. This CDR3 is CSVRQANNEKLFF. In DNA form, the CDR3 reads TGCAGCGTTCGGCAGGCAAATAATGAAAAACTGTTTTTT.

This chain uses TRBV5-1 with TRBJ2-5; 11 bases map to TRBD2. Germline V gene sequence: CDR1 SGHRS, CDR2 YFSETQ. V shed 1 base and J 2 bases; nucleotides not matched to a gene: 10. This CDR3 spans 18 amino acids. CDR3 sequence (DNA): TGCGCCAGCAGCTTGCTTCCCCCAGGGACTAGCGGACAAGAGACCCAGTACTTC. Encoded protein: CASSLLPPGTSGQETQYF.

V gene TRBV5-1 combines with J gene TRBJ2-5; weak D call: TRBD2 (5 bases). CDR1 SGHRS and CDR2 YFSETQ come from the germline V gene. The CDR3 is 15 residues long. V lost 0 bases and J lost 3, with 12 bases in between. CDR3 protein: CASSLVGVREETQYF. In DNA, the CDR3 is TGCGCCAGCAGCTTGGTCGGGGTTAGGGAAGAGACCCAGTACTTC.